Each of the 16 T cell receptor beta chains below was sequenced from the same sample in a study of shared clonotypes between healthy human individuals. Libraries were prepared by immunoSEQ multiplex PCR; TCRdb keeps only in-frame clonotypes and omits some of them. The sample yields approximately 2,000,000 clones, 85% to 95% seen once. The sample consisted of naive CD4+ T cells from PBMCs. Subset here: CD45RA+ positively selected. The receptor source for this set is a man between 18 and 29 years old in good health. Some clones in this sample may be carry-over from other donors' samples.

The chain joins TRBV6-6 to TRBJ1-1; tentatively, D is TRBD1 (5 bases). V was cut by 7 bases and J by 12 bases, with 21 bases left in between. The CDR3 is made up of 13 amino acids. From germline, CDR1 is MNHNY and CDR2 SVGAGI (reference sequence). CDR3 sequence (DNA): TGTGCCAGCATCCCGGGTGGGGGGTCTATAACTTTCTTT. Its translation is CASIPGGGSITFF.

The chain joins TRBV5-1 to TRBJ1-4, with 7 bases fitting TRBD1. Germline V gene sequence: CDR1 SGHRS, CDR2 YFSETQ. The CDR3 extends over 14 amino acids. V was clipped by 2 bases and J by 8 bases; unmatched bases: 6. CDR3 protein: CASSLGGLQEKLFF. CDR3 DNA: TGCGCCAGCAGCTTAGGGGGCCTACAGGAAAAACTGTTTTTT.

J is TRBJ2-7 and V is TRBV7-9; no reliable D call. The CDR3 has 13 amino acids. Germline loops: CDR1 SEHNR, CDR2 FQNEAQ (reference sequence). V lost 3 bases, J lost 4 bases, and 10 bases lay in between. The CDR3: CASSFLQLYEQYF. The CDR3 DNA reads TGTGCCAGCAGCTTTCTACAGCTATACGAGCAGTACTTC.

The chain joins TRBV7-2 to TRBJ2-5; no clear D gene. The ends were cut back, 1 base at V and 4 bases at J, with 13 bases in the middle. The CDR3 contains 15 residues. The germline CDR1 and CDR2 sequences are SGHTA and FQGNSA. CDR3: CASSLVAQGGETQYF. The CDR3 DNA reads TGTGCCAGCAGCTTAGTGGCCCAAGGTGGAGAGACCCAGTACTTC.

The gene calls are TRBV5-6 and TRBJ2-4; D uncertain. The V gene's germline CDR1 is SGHDT and CDR2 YYEEEE. The CDR3 length is 16 residues. V was trimmed by 1 base and J by 0 bases, leaving 11 bases between them. The CDR3 nucleotides read TGTGCCAGCAGCTTGTTAGACATCCTAGCCAAAAACATTCAGTACTTC. Translated, it gives CASSLLDILAKNIQYF.

In this sample, this clone turned up once. The chain recombines TRBV10-3 with TRBJ2-3, with D possibly being TRBD2 (6 bases). V dropped 11 bases and J dropped 1 base, with 16 bases sitting between them. There are 14 residues in the CDR3. Germline CDR1 and CDR2: ENHRY and SYGVKD. DNA of the CDR3: TGTGCCGGAAATTTCGGAGGGGGCACAGATACGCAGTATTTT. Translating it yields CAGNFGGGTDTQYF.

For this clone: Other DNA sequences in this sample translate to the same CDR3. This chain joins TRBV28 and TRBJ2-1; 7 positions agree with TRBD1. Germline trimming cut 5 bases from V and 1 base from J; bases unmatched to any gene: 5. The CDR3 runs 15 residues. Germline CDR1 and CDR2: MDHEN and SYDVKM. The CDR3 loop is CASSPTGPSYNEQFF. The CDR3 nucleotides are TGTGCCAGCAGTCCGACAGGGCCTTCCTACAATGAGCAGTTCTTC.

The table lists this clone with a count of one. The chain employs TRBV5-6 and TRBJ2-7; no clear D. The CDR3 is made up of 12 amino acids. Germline-derived CDR1 and CDR2 are SGHDT and YYEEEE. Trimming cost V 0 bases and J 2 bases, with 3 bases left between them. For the CDR3, the DNA is TGTGCCAGCAGCTTGGTAACCTACGAGCAGTACTTC. This encodes CASSLVTYEQYF.

The V and J genes are TRBV7-3 and TRBJ1-1; D gene unclear. The CDR3 extends over 14 amino acids. Per germline, CDR1 SGHTA and CDR2 FQGTGA. Trimming took 2 bases from V and 0 from J, leaving 7 bases between them. CDR3 amino acids: CASSLEGLNTEAFF. The CDR3 nucleotides read TGTGCCAGCAGCTTAGAAGGCCTGAACACTGAAGCTTTCTTT. The full variable domain, in which reference TRBV7-3 and TRBJ1-1 provide the parts outside the CDR3, is GAGVSQTPSNKVTEKGKYVELRCDPISGHTALYWYRQSLGQGPEFLIYFQGTGAADDSGLPNDRFFAVRPEGSVSTLKIQRTERGDSAVYLCASSLEGLNTEAFFGQGTRLTVV.

This chain uses TRBV5-1 with TRBJ1-4; D is undetermined. CDR3 length: 13 amino acids. Germline CDR1 is SGHRS and CDR2 is YFSETQ. The V gene lost 1 base and the J gene lost 8 bases, with 9 bases spanning the gap. Here the CDR3 reads CASSLPKGEKLFF. CDR3 coding DNA: TGCGCCAGCAGCTTGCCTAAGGGAGAAAAACTGTTTTTT.

This chain uses TRBV10-3 with TRBJ1-1, with D hard to call. Between the trimmed V and J ends, which lost 3 bases and 0 bases, there was a span of 11 bases. Germline CDR1 and CDR2: ENHRY and SYGVKD. This CDR3 region has 15 residues. The CDR3 coding sequence is TGTGCCATCAGTGATTTCGGAGACTTGAACACTGAAGCTTTCTTT. Translation gives CAISDFGDLNTEAFF.

The J gene is TRBJ2-2, the V gene TRBV4-3; TRBD1 matches at 7 bases. CDR3 length equals 15 residues. In germline, CDR1 is LGHNA, CDR2 YSLEER. V shed 4 bases, J shed 6 bases, and the junction held 8 bases outside the gene matches. The chain's CDR3 is CASSPEVGGAGELFF. The CDR3 region has the DNA TGCGCCAGCAGCCCCGAGGTAGGGGGCGCCGGGGAGCTGTTTTTT.

V usage is TRBV4-1 and J usage is TRBJ2-1; D is unclear. Germline CDR1 and CDR2: MGHRA and YSYEKL. The CDR3 spans 15 residues. The V end lost 3 bases, the J end lost 8 bases, and 17 bases lay between the germline ends. CDR3: CASSHPAKVLDEQFF. CDR3 in DNA: TGCGCCAGCAGCCACCCCGCGAAGGTTCTGGATGAGCAGTTCTTC.

This chain joins TRBV28 and TRBJ2-2; D is perhaps TRBD1 or TRBD2 (6 bases each). V shed 8 bases and J shed 3 bases, with 16 bases lying between them. CDR1 and CDR2 from the germline V gene are MDHEN and SYDVKM. The CDR3 contains 15 residues. The CDR3 reads CASSSRGRDTGELFF. As DNA, the CDR3 is TGTGCCAGCTCCTCCCGGGGGCGGGACACCGGGGAGCTGTTTTTT.

The rearrangement links TRBV4-2 to TRBJ2-3; 12 bases map to TRBD2. With 6 bases clipped from V and 6 bases from J, the junction kept 4 bases outside the gene matches. This CDR3 has 14 amino acids. Germline V gene lookup returns CDR1 LGHNA and CDR2 YNFKEQ. CDR3 protein: CASRFLAGGDTQYF. In nucleotides, the CDR3 is TGTGCCAGCAGGTTCCTAGCGGGAGGGGATACGCAGTATTTT.

Points on this clone: Within the sample, other DNA sequences also encode this same CDR3. This chain connects TRBV19 to TRBJ2-2; weak D call: TRBD1 (5 bases). V lost 2 bases, J lost 0 bases, and 7 bases lay in between. The CDR3 covers 15 residues. Germline V gene data show CDR1 as LNHDA and CDR2 as SQIVND (reference sequence). The CDR3 bases are TGTGCCAGTAGTATAAGGGGCGCGAACACCGGGGAGCTGTTTTTT. This sequence encodes CASSIRGANTGELFF.